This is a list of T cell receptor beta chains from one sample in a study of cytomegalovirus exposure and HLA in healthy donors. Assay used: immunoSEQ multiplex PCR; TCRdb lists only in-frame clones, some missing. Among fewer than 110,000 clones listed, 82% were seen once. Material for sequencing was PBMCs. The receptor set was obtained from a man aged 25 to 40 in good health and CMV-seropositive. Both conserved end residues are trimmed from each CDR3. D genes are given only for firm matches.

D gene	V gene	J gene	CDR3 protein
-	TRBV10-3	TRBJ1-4	AISESNGLRNEKLF
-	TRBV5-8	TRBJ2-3	ASSLVGGSTDTQY
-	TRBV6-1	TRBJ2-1	ASSERWAGDEQF
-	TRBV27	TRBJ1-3	ASRLKYSGNTIY
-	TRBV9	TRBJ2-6	ASSGGVGGISSGANVLT
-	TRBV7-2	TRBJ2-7	ASSPDAVSYEQY
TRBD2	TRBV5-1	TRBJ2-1	ASSLAASGGKSSYNEQF
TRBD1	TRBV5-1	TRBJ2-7	ASSRGQGVYEQY
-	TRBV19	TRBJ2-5	ASSSLGSGETQY
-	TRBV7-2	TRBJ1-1	ASSLKSGAF
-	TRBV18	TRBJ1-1	ASSPPQGPMNTEAF
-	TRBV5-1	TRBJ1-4	ASSLGLVDSQYEKLF
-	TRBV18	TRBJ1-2	ASSPGFNYGYT
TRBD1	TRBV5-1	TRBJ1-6	ASSLTGNNSPLH
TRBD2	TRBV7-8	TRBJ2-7	ASSLHLAGFDEQY
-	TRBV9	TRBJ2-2	ASSVVADSTGELF
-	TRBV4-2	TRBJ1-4	ASSQDRATNEKLF
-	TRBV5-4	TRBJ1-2	ASSQRTIAYGYT